One sample yielded the 9 T cell receptor beta chains listed below, sequenced in a study of T cell clonality in common variable immunodeficiency. Some clones are missing from TCRdb's copy, which holds only in-frame ones; the method was immunoSEQ multiplex PCR. Altogether tens of thousands of clones were found in the sample, and no singletons occur. The sequenced sample was peripheral blood mononuclear cells. These receptors were taken from a person between 18 and 70 years old in good health.

This clone was recorded at least ten times. CDR3 bases read: TGTGCCAGCAGTCTAGACAGGACCTTCTCCTACAATGAG. Its protein product is CASSLDRTFSYNE. The complete CDR3 protein is CASSLDRTFSYNEQFF. The V gene is TRBV12-3 or TRBV12-4, the J gene TRBJ2-1, with a weak D call TRBD1 (6 bases). The read terminates 3 residues before the CDR3 end, so the remaining end is supplied by the germline J gene. Trimming stripped 5 bases from V and 0 bases from J, with 14 bases between. This CDR3 is 16 amino acids long.

This clone was observed at least ten times. The read terminates 3 residues before the CDR3 end, so the remaining end is supplied by the germline J gene. The chain is built from TRBV7-2 and TRBJ2-5; TRBD1 might be the D (6 bases). Germline loops: CDR1 SGHTA, CDR2 FQGNSA. Trimming took off 0 bases at V and 4 bases at J, with 12 bases between the two ends. This CDR3 spans 15 amino acids. The CDR3 reads CASSLAYTGRETQYF. The part of the CDR3 DNA that was read is TGTGCCAGCAGCTTAGCGTACACAGGGCGAGAGACC.

This clone was counted at least ten times. CDR3 DNA, as far as it was read: TGCAGCGTCGTGCTCCGGGACACCAGACCCTACGAG. Its translation is CSVVLRDTRPYE. The whole CDR3 protein is CSVVLRDTRPYEQYF. V is TRBV29-1 and J is TRBJ2-7; TRBD1 is a possible D gene (6 bases). The read halts 3 residues ahead of the CDR3 end, with the missing end drawn from the germline J gene. The CDR3 extends over 15 amino acids. The V gene's germline CDR1 is SQVTM and CDR2 ANQGSEA. With 6 bases removed from V and 2 bases from J, the gap between germline ends came to 20 bases.

There are many counts of this clone. Read sequence stops 3 residues before the CDR3 end, and the germline J gene provides the missing end. The genes are TRBV6-2 or TRBV6-3 and TRBJ2-7; TRBD1 matches 7 bases. There are 14 residues in the CDR3. Germline V gene lookup returns CDR1 MNHEY and CDR2 SVGEGT. Losses at the gene ends were 7 bases for V and 2 bases for J; bases not matched to a gene: 8. The CDR3 protein is CASTGQVGAYEQYF. The CDR3 DNA, read in part, is TGTGCCAGCACCGGACAGGTAGGAGCCTACGAG.

This clone was picked up many times. The read ends 3 residues before the CDR3 terminus; that terminus is restored from the germline J gene. The chain is built from TRBV12-3 or TRBV12-4 and TRBJ1-5, with D maybe TRBD1 (5 bases). The V end lost 4 bases, the J end lost 6 bases, and 19 bases lay between the germline ends. This CDR3 spans 16 amino acids. CDR3 sequence: CASSSRPRQGTQPQHF. The sequenced CDR3 bases are TGTGCCAGCAGTTCCCGCCCTAGGCAGGGCACTCAGCCC.

This clone was found many times. The read finishes 3 residues shy of the CDR3 end, and the germline J gene is used to complete it. The chain uses TRBV29-1 and TRBJ2-1; 10 bases line up with TRBD2. The CDR3 runs 18 residues. Trimming took 7 bases from V and 2 from J; bases not matched to a gene: 17. Germline CDR1 and CDR2: SQVTM and ANQGSEA. CDR3 amino acids: CSASGTSARIRTYNEQFF. The sequenced CDR3 bases are TGCAGCGCCTCGGGGACTAGCGCGAGGATACGAACCTACAATGAG.

This clone has ten or more counts. The CDR3 end is not reached by the read, which stops 3 residues before it; the germline J gene fills it in. The genes are TRBV5-1 and TRBJ2-5; TRBD1 agrees at 8 bases. The ends lost 3 bases at V and 2 bases at J; junction bases unmatched: 3. Germline assignment: CDR1 SGHRS and CDR2 YFSETQ. The CDR3 totals 14 residues. The CDR3 bases that were read are TGCGCCAGCAGCTGGGACAGGACTCAAGAGACC. It encodes CASSWDRTQET. The complete CDR3 reads CASSWDRTQETQYF. Drawing the rest from reference TRBV5-1 and TRBJ2-5, the complete variable domain is KAGVTQTPRYLIKTRGQQVTLSCSPISGHRSVSWYQQTPGQGLQFLFEYFSETQRNKGNFPGRFSGRQFSNSRSEMNVSTLELGDSALYLCASSWDRTQETQYFGPGTRLLVL.

Many counts were recorded for this clone. The CDR3 end falls 3 residues outside the read, so it is completed with the germline J gene. The chain employs TRBV5-4 and TRBJ1-2, with 8 bases aligning to TRBD1. The CDR3 length is 15 residues. Trimming removed 5 bases from V and 5 bases from J; junction bases left unmatched: 11. Germline assignment: CDR1 SGHNT and CDR2 YYREEE (reference sequence). The CDR3 sequence: CASRPDRASLYGYTF. The sequenced part of the CDR3 DNA is TGTGCCAGCAGGCCGGACAGGGCGAGTTTATATGGC.

This clone is categorized as medium-sized. CDR3 sequence: CASTLGTGNEKLFF. Incomplete CDR3 DNA: TGCGCCAGCACCCTCGGGACAGGGAATGAAAAA. The rearrangement joins TRBV5-1 to TRBJ1-4; 9 nucleotides align to TRBD1. Read coverage stops 3 residues before the CDR3 terminus; the germline J gene supplies the remainder. The CDR3 sequence is 14 residues long. Germline CDR1 SGHRS, CDR2 YFSETQ. Losses at the gene ends were 6 bases for V and 5 bases for J; bases not matched to a gene: 5.